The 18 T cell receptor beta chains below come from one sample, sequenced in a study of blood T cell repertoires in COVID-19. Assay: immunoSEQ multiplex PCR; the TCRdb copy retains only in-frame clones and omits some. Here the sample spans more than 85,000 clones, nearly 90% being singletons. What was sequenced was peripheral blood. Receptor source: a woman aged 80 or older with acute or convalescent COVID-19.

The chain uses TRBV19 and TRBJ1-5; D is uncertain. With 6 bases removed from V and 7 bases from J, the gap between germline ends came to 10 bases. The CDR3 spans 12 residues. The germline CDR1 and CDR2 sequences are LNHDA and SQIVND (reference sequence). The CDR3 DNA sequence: TGTGCCAGTAGCGACTCGGGACAGCCCCAGCATTTT. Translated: CASSDSGQPQHF.

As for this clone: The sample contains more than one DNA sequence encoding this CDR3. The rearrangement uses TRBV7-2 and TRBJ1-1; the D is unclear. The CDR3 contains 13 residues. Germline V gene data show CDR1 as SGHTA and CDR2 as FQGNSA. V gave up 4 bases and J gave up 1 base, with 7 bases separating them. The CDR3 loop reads CASSSQENTEAFF. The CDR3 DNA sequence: TGTGCCAGCAGCTCGCAGGAGAACACTGAAGCTTTCTTT.

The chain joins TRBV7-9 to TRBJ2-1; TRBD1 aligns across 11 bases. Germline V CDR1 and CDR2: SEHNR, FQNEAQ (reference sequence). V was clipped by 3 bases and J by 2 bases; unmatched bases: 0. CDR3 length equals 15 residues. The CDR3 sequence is CASSLGQGAYNEQFF. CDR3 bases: TGTGCCAGCAGCTTGGGACAGGGGGCCTACAATGAGCAGTTCTTC.

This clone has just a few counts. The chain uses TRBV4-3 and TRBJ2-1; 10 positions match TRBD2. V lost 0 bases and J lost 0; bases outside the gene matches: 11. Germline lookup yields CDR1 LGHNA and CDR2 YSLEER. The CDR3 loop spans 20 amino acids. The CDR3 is CASSQDLGLAGDPSYNEQFF. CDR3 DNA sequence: TGCGCCAGCAGCCAAGATCTTGGCCTAGCGGGGGACCCCTCCTACAATGAGCAGTTCTTC.

The CDR3 sequence is CASSQSRNEQYF. The CDR3 nucleotides read TGTGCCAGCAGCCAAAGCCGCAACGAGCAGTACTTC. The chain combines TRBV3-1 (or the pseudogene TRBV3-2) with TRBJ2-7; no firm D call. CDR1 and CDR2 (germline): LGHDT, YNNKEL (reference sequence). The germline V and J ends were trimmed by 2 bases and 5 bases, with 7 bases remaining between them. The CDR3 has 12 residues.

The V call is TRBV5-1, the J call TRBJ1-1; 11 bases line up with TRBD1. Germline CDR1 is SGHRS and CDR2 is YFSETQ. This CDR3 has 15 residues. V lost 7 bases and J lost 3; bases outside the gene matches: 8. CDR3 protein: CASGRTGGEDTEAFF. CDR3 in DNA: TGCGCCAGCGGGCGGACAGGGGGCGAGGACACTGAAGCTTTCTTT.

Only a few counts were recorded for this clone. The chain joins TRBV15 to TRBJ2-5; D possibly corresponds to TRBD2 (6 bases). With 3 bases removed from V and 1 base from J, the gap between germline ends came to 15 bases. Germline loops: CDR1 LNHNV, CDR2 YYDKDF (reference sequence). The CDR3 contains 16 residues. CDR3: CATSRAWGGPQETQYF. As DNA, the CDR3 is TGTGCCACCAGCAGGGCTTGGGGAGGCCCCCAAGAGACCCAGTACTTC. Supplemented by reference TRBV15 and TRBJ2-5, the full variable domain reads DAMVIQNPRYQVTQFGKPVTLSCSQTLNHNVMYWYQQKSSQAPKLLFHYYDKDFNNEADTPDNFQSRRPNTSFCFLDIRSPGLGDTAMYLCATSRAWGGPQETQYFGPGTRLLVL.

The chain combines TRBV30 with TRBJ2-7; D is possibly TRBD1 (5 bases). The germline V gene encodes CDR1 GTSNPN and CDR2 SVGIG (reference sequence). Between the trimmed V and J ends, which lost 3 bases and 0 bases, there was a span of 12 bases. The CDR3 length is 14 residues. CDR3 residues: CAWSRVQSSYEQYF. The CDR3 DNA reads TGTGCCTGGAGCAGGGTCCAAAGCTCCTACGAGCAGTACTTC. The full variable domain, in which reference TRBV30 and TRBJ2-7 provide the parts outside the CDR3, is SQTIHQWPATLVQPVGSPLSLECTVEGTSNPNLYWYRQAAGRGLQLLFYSVGIGQISSEVPQNLSASRPQDRQFILSSKKLLLSDSGFYLCAWSRVQSSYEQYFGPGTRLTVT.

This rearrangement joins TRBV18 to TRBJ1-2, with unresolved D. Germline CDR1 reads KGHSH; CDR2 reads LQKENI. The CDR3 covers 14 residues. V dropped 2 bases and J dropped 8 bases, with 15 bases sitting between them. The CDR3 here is CASSPGSGGTGYTF. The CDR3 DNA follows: TGTGCCAGCTCACCAGGCTCAGGAGGAACGGGCTACACCTTC.

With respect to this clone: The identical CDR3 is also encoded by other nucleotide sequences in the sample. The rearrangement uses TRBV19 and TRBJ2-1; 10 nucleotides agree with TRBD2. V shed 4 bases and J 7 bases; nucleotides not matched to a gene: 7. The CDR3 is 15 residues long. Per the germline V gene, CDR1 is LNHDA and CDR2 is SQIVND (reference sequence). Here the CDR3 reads CASSKGLAGVNEQFF. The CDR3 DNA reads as TGTGCCAGTAGTAAAGGTCTAGCGGGAGTTAATGAGCAGTTCTTC. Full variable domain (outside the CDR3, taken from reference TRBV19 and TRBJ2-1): DGGITQSPKYLFRKEGQNVTLSCEQNLNHDAMYWYRQDPGQGLRLIYYSQIVNDFQKGDIAEGYSVSREKKESFPLTVTSAQKNPTAFYLCASSKGLAGVNEQFFGPGTRLTVL.

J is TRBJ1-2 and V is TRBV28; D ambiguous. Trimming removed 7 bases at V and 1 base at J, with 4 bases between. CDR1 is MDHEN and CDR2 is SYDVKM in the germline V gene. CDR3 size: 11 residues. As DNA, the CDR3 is TGTGCCAGCACCAATAACTATGGCTACACCTTC. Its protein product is CASTNNYGYTF.

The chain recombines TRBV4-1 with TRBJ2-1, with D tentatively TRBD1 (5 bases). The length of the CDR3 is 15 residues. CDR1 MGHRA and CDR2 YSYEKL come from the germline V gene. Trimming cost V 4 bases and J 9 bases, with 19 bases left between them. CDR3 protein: CASSRQTRVESEQFF. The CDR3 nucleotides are TGCGCCAGCAGCCGACAGACTCGCGTAGAGAGTGAGCAGTTCTTC.

The CDR3 is CASSLTGGEQETQYF. As DNA, the CDR3 is TGTGCCAGCAGTCTGACAGGGGGGGAACAAGAGACCCAGTACTTC. The chain recombines TRBV28 with TRBJ2-5; 9 bases are a match to TRBD1. Trimming removed 5 bases from V and 2 bases from J; junction bases left unmatched: 6. From germline, CDR1 is MDHEN and CDR2 SYDVKM. The CDR3 spans 15 residues.

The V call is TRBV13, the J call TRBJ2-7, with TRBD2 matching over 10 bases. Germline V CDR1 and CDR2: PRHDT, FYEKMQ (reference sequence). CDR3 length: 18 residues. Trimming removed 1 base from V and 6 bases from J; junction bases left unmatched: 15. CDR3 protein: CASSLVALAGARPREQYF. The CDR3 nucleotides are TGTGCCAGCAGCTTAGTTGCCCTAGCGGGGGCCCGGCCTCGCGAGCAGTACTTC. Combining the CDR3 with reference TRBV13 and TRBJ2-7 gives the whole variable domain AAGVIQSPRHLIKEKRETATLKCYPIPRHDTVYWYQQGPGQDPQFLISFYEKMQSDKGSIPDRFSAQQFSDYHSELNMSSLELGDSALYFCASSLVALAGARPREQYFGPGTRLTVT.

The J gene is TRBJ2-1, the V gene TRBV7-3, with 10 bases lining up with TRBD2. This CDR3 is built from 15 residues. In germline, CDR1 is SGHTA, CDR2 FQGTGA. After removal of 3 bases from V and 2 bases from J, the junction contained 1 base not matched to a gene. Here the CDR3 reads CASSFSGRTYNEQFF. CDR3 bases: TGTGCCAGCAGCTTTAGCGGGAGGACCTACAATGAGCAGTTCTTC.

CDR3 coding DNA: TGCACCGTCCGTGAGTCAGGGGGTTCCGGGGAGCTGTTTTTT. This gives the protein CTVRESGGSGELFF. The chain couples TRBV29-1 to TRBJ2-2; 7 bases are a match to TRBD1. Germline CDR1 reads SQVTM; CDR2 reads ANQGSEA. The CDR3 consists of 14 residues.

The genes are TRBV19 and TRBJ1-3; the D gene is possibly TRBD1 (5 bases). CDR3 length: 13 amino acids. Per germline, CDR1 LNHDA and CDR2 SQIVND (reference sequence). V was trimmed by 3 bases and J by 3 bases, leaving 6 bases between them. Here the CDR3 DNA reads TGTGCCAGTAGTATGACAGTTGGAAACACCATATATTTT. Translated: CASSMTVGNTIYF.

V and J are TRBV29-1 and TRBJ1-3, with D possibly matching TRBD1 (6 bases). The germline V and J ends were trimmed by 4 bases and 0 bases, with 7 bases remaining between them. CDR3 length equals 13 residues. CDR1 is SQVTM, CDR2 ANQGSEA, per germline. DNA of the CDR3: TGCAGCGTTGGAGGGGGCTCTGGAAACACCATATATTTT. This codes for CSVGGGSGNTIYF. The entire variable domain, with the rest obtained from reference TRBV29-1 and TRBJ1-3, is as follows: SAVISQKPSRDICQRGTSLTIQCQVDSQVTMMFWYRQQPGQSLTLIATANQGSEATYESGFVIDKFPISRPNLTFSTLTVSNMSPEDSSIYLCSVGGGSGNTIYFGEGSWLTVV.